This T cell receptor (beta chain) stems from a study of PD-L1 blockade in urothelial cancer. Study details: About 90% of the roughly 29 patients were men with bladder-origin urothelial cancer. The researchers analyzed blood 3 weeks (second dose) and 6 weeks after treatment start.

Points on this clone: Its cognate antigen is unknown.

The time point: pretreatment peripheral blood. The method was immunoSEQ multiplex PCR; TCRdb's version includes in-frame clones alone and lacks a portion of them. The sample holds 60,000 to 70,000 clones; around 81% are singletons and the top ten take 2.5% to 3.5%. Losses at the gene ends were 6 bases for V and 4 bases for J; bases not matched to a gene: 2. Germline values: CDR1 MDHEN, CDR2 SYDVKM. CDR3 length equals 14 residues. Points from the study as a whole: Below-median pretreatment blood TCR clonality predicted better survival.

The J gene is TRBJ2-1, the V gene TRBV28; 11 nucleotides match TRBD2. Sample: PBMCs, taken around atezolizumab (anti-PD-L1) treatment. This clonotype was obtained from a man between 65 and 85 years old with urothelial cancer. This chain's CDR3 is CASRLAGVYNEQFF. CDR3 sequence (DNA): TGTGCCAGCAGACTAGCGGGGGTGTACAATGAGCAGTTCTTC.